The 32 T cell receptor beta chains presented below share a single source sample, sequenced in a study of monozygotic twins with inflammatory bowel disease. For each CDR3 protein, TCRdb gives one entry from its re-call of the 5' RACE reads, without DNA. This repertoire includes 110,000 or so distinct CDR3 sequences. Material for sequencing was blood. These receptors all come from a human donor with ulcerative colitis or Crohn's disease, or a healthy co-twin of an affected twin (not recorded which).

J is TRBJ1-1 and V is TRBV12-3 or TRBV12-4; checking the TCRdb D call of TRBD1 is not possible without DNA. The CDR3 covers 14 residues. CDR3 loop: CASSLATGGTEAFF.

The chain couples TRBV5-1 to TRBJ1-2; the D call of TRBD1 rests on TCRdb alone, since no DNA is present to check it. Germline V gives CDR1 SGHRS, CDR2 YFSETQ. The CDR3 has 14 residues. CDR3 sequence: CASSLGPGNYGYTF.

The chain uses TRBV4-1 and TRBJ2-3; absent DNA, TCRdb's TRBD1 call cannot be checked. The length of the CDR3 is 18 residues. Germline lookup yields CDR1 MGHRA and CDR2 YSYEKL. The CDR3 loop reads CASSLPDQGTGRTDTQYF.

This CDR3 is CSVVGTSVLSTDTQYF. J is TRBJ2-3 and V is TRBV29-1; without DNA, the TCRdb call of TRBD2 cannot be checked. The CDR3 extends over 16 amino acids. Looked up from germline, CDR1 is SQVTM and CDR2 is ANQGSEA.

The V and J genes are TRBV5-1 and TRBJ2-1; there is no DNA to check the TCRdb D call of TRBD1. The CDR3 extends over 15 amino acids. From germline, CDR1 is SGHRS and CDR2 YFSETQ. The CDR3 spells CASNNRDRGYNEQFF.

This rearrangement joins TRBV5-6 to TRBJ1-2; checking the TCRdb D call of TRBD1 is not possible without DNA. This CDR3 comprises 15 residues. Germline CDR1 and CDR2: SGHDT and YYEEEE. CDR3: CASSSAGTGIYGYTF.

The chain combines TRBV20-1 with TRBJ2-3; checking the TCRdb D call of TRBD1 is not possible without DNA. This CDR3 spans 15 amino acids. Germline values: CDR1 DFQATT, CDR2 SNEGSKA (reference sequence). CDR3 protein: CSAGLTSGGGDTQYF.

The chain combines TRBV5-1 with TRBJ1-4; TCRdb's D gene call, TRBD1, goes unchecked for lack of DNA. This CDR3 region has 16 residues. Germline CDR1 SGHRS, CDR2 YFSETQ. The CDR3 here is CASSLNPGQGNEKLFF.

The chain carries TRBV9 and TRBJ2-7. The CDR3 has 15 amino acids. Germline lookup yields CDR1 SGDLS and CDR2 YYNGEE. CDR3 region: CASSIGETVSYEQYF.

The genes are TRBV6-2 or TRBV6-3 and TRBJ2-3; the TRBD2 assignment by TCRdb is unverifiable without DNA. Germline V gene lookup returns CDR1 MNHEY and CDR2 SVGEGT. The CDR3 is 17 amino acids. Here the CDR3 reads CASSSGLVNPRHDTQYF.

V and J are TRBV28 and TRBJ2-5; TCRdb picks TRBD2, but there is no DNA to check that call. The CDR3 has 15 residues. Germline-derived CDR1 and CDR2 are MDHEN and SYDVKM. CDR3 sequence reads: CASSFLGLAGETQYF.

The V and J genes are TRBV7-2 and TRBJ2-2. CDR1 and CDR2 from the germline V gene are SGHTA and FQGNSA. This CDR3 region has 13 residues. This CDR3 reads CTSSLVNTGELFF.

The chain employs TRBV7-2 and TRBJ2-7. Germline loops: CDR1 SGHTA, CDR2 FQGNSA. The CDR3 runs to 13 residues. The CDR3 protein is CASSYAVVGSHSF.

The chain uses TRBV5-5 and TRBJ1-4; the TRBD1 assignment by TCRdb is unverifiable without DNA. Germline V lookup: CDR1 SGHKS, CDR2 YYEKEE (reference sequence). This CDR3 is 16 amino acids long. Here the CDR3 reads CASSLGQLNRDEKLFF.

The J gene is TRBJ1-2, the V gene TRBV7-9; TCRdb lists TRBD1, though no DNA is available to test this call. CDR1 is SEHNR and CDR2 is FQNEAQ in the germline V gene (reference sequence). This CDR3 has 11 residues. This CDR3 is CASHREGGYTF.

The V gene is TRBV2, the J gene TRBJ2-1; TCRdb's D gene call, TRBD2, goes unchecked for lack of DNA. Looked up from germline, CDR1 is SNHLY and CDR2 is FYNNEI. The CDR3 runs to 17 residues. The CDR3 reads CASSDVATSGSGNEQFF.

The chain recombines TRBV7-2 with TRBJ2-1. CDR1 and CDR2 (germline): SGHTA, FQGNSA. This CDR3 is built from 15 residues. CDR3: CASSPWITPYNEQFF.

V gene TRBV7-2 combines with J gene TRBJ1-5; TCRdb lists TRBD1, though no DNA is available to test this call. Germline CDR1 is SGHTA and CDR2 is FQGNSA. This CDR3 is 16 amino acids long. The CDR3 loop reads CASTHSRDSQNQPQHF.

CDR3 sequence: CASFRDQRSGANVLTF. This chain uses TRBV5-1 with TRBJ2-6; lacking DNA, the TRBD1 call made by TCRdb goes unchecked. This CDR3 contains 16 residues. The germline gives CDR1 SGHRS, CDR2 YFSETQ.

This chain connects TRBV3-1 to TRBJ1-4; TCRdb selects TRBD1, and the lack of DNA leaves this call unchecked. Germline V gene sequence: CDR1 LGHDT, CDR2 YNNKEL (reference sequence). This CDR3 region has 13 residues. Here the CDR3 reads CASSQDRDEKLFF.

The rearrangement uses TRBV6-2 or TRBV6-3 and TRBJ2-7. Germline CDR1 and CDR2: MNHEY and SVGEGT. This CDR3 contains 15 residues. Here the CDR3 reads CASSYSLQEAYEQYF.

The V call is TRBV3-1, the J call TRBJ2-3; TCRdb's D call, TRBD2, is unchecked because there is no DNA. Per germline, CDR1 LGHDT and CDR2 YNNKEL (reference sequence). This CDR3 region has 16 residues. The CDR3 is CASSHTGTSVADTQYF.

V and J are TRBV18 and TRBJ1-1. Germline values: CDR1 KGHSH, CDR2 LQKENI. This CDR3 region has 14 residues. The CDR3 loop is CASSPFGRNTEAFF.

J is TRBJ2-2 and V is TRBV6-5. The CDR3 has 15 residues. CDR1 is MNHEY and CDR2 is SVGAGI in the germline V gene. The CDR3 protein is CASSYLETNTGELFF.

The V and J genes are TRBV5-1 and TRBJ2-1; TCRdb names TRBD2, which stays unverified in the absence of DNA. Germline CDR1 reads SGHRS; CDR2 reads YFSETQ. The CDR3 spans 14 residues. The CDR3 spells CASTLAEAYNEQFF.

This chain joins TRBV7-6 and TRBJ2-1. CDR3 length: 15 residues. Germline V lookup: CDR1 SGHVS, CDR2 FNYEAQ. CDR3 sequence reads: CASSLLSGSYNEQFF.

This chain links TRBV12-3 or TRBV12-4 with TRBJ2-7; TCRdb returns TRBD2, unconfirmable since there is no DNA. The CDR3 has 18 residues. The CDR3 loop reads CASSFHLGTSGSSYEQYF.

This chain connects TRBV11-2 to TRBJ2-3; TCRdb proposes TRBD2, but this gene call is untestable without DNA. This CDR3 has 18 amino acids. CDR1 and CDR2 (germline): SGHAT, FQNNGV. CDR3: CASSLGLAGVGGTDTQYF.

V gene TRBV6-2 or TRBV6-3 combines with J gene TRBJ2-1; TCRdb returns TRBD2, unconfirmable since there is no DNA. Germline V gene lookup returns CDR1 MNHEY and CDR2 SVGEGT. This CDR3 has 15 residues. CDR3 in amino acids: CASSTSLLTPLEQFF.

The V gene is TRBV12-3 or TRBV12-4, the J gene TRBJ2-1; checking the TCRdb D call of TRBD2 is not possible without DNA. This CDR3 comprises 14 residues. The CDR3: CASTLAGGQHEQFF.

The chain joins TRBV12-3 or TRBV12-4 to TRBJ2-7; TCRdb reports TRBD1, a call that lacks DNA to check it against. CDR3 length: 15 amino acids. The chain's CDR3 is CASSASGTGPYEQYF.

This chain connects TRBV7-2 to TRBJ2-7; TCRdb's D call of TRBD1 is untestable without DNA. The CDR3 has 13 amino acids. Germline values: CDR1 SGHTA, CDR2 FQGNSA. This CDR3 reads CASSPTASYEQYF.